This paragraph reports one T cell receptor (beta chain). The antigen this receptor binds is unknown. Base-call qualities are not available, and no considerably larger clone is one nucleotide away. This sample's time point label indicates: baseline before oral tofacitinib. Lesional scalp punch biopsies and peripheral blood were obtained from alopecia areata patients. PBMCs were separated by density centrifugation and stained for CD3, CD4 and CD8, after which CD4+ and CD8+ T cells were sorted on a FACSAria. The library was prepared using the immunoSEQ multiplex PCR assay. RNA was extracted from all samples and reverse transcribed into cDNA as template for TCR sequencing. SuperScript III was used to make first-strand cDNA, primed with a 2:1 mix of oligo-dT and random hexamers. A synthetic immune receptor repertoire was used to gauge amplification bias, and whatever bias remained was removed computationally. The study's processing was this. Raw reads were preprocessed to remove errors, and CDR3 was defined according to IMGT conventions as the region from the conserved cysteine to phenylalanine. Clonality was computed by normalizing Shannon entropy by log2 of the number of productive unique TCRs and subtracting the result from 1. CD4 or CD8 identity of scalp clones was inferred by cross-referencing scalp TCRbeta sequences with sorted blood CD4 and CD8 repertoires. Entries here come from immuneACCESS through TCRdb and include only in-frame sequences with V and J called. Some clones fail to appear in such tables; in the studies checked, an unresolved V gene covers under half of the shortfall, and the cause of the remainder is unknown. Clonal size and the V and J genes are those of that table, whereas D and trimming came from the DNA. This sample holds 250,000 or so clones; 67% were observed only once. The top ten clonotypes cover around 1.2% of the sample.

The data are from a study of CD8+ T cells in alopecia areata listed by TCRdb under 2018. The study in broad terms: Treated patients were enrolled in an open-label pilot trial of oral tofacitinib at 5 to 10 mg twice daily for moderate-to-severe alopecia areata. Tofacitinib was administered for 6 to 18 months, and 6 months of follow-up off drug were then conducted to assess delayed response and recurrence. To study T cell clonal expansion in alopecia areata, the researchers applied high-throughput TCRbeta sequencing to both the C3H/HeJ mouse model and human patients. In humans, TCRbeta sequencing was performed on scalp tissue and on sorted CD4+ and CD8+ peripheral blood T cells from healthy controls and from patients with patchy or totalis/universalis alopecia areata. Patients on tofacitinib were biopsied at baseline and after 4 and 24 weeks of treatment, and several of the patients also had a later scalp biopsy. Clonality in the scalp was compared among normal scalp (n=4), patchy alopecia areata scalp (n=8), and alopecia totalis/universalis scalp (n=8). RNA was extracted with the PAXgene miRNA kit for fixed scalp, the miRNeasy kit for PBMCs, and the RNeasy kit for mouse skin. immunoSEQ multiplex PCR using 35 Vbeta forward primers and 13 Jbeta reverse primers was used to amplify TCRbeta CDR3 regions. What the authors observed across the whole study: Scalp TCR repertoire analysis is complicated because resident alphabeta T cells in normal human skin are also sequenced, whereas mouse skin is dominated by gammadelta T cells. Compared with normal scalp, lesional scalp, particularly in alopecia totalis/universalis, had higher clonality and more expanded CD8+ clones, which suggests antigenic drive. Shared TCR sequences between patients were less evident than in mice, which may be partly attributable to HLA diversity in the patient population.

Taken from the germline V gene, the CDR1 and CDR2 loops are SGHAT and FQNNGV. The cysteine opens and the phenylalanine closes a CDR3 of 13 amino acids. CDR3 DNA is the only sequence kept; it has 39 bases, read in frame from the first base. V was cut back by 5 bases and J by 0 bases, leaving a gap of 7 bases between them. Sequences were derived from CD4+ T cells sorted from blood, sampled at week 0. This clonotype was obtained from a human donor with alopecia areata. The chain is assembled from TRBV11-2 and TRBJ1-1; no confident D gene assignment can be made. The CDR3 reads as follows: CASSHRLNTEAFF. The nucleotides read TGTGCCAGCAGCCACCGGCTGAACACTGAAGCTTTCTTT.